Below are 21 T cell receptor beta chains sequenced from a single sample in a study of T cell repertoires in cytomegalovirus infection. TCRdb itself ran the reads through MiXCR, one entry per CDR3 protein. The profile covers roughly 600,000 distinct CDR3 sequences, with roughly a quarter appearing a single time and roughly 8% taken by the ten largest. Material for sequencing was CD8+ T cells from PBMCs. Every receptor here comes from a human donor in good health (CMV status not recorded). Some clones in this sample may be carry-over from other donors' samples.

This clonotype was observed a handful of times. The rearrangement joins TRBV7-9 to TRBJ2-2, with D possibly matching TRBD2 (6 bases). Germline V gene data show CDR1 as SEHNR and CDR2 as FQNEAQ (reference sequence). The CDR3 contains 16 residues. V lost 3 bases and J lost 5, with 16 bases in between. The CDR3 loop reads CASSFSRLVGTGELFF. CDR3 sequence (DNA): TGTGCCAGCAGCTTTTCGAGACTAGTAGGGACCGGGGAGCTGTTTTTT.

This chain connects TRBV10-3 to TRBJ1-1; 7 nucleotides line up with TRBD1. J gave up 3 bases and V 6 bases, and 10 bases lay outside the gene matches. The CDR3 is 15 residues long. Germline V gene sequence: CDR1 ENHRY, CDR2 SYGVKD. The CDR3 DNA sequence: TGTGCCATCAGAGGGGGCCCATTGGGGGACACTGAAGCTTTCTTT. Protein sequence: CAIRGGPLGDTEAFF.

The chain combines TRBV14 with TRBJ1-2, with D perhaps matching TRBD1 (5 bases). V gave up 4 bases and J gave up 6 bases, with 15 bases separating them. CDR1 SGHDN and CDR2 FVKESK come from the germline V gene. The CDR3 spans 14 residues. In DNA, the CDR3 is TGTGCCAGCAGCCCTTTCGGGGGAGACGATGGCTACACCTTC. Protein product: CASSPFGGDDGYTF.

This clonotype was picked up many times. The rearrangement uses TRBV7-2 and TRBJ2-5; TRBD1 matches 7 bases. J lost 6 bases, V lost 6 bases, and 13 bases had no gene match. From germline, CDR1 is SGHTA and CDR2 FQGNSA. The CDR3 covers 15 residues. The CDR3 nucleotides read TGTGCCAGCAGACTCGCAGGGACAGTTGCAAAGACCCAGTACTTC. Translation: CASRLAGTVAKTQYF.

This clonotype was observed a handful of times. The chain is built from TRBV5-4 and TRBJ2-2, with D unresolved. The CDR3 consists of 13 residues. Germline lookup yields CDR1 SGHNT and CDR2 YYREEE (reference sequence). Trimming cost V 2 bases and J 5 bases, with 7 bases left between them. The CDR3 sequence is CASSFHITGELFF. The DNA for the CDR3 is TGTGCCAGCAGCTTCCATATAACCGGGGAGCTGTTTTTT. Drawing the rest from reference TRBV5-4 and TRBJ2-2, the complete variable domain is ETGVTQSPTHLIKTRGQQVTLRCSSQSGHNTVSWYQQALGQGPQFIFQYYREEENGRGNFPPRFSGLQFPNYSSELNVNALELDDSALYLCASSFHITGELFFGEGSRLTVL.

CDR3 residues: CSVVAGYEQYV. In nucleotides, the CDR3 is TGCAGCGTTGTGGCCGGGTACGAGCAGTACGTC. The chain recombines TRBV29-1 with TRBJ2-7; no firm D call. This CDR3 has 11 amino acids. Germline V lookup: CDR1 SQVTM, CDR2 ANQGSEA. Trimming left V 4 bases short and J 4 bases short, with 8 bases between.

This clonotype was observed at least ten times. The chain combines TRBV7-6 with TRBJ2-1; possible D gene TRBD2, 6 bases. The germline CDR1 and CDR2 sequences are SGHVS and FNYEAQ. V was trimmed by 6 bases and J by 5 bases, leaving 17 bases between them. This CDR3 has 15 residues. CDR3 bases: TGTGCCAGCAGTCATTACGGGACTGGTGACAATGAGCAGTTCTTC. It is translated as CASSHYGTGDNEQFF. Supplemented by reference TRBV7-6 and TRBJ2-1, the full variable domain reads GAGVSQSPRYKVTKRGQDVALRCDPISGHVSLYWYRQALGQGPEFLTYFNYEAQQDKSGLPNDRFSAERPEGSISTLTIQRTEQRDSAMYRCASSHYGTGDNEQFFGPGTRLTVL.

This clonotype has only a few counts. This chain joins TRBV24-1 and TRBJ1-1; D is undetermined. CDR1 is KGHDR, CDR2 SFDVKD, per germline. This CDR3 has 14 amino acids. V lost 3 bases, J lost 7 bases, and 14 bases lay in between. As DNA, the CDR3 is TGTGCCACCAGTGATCCAGAGAACCACAGTGAAGCTTTCTTT. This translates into CATSDPENHSEAFF.

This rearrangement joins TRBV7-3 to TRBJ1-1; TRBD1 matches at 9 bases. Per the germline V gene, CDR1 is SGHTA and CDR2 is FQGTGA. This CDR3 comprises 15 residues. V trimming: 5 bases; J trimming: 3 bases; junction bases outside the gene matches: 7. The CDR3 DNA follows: TGTGCCAGCAGCGAATGGACAGGGGAGGACACTGAAGCTTTCTTT. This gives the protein CASSEWTGEDTEAFF.

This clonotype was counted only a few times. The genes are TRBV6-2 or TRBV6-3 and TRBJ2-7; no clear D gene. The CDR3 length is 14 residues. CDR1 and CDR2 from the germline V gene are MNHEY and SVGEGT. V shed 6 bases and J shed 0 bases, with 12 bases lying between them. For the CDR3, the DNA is TGTGCCAGCAGGGCCCCGGGCCTCTCCTACGAGCAGTACTTC. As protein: CASRAPGLSYEQYF.

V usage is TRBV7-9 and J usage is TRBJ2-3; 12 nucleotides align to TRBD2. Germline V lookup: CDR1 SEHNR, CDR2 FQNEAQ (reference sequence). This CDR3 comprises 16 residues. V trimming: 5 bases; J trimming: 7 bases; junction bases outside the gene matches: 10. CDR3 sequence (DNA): TGTGCCAGCAGCACGTCACTAGCGGGGGGTTCCTATACGCAGTATTTT. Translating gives CASSTSLAGGSYTQYF.

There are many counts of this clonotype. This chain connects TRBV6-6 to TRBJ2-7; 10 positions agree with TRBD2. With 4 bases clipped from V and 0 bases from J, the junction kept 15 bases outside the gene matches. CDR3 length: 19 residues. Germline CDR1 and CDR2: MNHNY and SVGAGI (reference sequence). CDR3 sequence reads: CASSSDSHLLAGSSYEQYV. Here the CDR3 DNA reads TGTGCCAGCAGTTCCGACTCCCATCTACTAGCGGGGAGCTCCTACGAGCAGTACGTC.

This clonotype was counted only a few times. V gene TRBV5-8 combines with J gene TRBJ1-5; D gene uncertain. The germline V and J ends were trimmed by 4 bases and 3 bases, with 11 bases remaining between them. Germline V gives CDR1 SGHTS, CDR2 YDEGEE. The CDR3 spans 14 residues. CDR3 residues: CASSPYQNNQPQHF. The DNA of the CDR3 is TGTGCCAGCAGCCCTTATCAAAACAATCAGCCCCAGCATTTT.

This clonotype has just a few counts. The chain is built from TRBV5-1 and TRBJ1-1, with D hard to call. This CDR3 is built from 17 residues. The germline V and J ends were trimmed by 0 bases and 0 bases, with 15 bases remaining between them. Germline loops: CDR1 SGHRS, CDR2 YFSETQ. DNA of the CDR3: TGCGCCAGCAGCTTGGATCGGCTGCTGGGGATGAACACTGAAGCTTTCTTT. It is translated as CASSLDRLLGMNTEAFF.

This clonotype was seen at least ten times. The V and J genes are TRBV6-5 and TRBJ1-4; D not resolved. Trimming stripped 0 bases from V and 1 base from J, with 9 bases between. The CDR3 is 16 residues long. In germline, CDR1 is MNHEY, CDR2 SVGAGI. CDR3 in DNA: TGTGCCAGCAGTTACTCGGTTGCCCAAACTAATGAAAAACTGTTTTTT. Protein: CASSYSVAQTNEKLFF.

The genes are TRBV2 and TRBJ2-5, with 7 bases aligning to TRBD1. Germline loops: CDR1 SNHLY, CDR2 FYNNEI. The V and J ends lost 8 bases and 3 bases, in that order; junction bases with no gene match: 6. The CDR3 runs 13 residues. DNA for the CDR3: TGTGCCAGCTTTGACAGGGAAGAAGAGACCCAGTACTTC. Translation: CASFDREEETQYF. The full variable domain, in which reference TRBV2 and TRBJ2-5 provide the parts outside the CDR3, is EPEVTQTPSHQVTQMGQEVILRCVPISNHLYFYWYRQILGQKVEFLVSFYNNEISEKSEIFDDQFSVERPDGSNFTLKIRSTKLEDSAMYFCASFDREEETQYFGPGTRLLVL.

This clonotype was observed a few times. The CDR3 sequence is CASSFLLGLAGNHTDTQYF. In DNA form, the CDR3 reads TGTGCCAGCAGTTTCCTCTTGGGGCTAGCGGGGAACCACACAGATACGCAGTATTTT. The chain couples TRBV28 to TRBJ2-3; 9 nucleotides align to TRBD2. CDR1 and CDR2 (germline): MDHEN, SYDVKM. V dropped 3 bases and J dropped 2; count of bases not matched to a gene: 15. The CDR3 has 19 amino acids.

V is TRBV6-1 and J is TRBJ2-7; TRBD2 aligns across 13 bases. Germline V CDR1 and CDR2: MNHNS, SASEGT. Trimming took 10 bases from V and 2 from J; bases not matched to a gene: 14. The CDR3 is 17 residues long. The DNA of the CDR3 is TGTGCCAACAGACGGACTAGCGGGGGCCTAATCACCTACGAGCAGTACGTC. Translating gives CANRRTSGGLITYEQYV.

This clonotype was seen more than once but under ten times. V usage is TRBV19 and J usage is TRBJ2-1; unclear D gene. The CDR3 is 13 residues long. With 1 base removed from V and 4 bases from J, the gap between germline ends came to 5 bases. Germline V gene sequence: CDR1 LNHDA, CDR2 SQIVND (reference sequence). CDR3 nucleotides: TGTGCCAGTAGTATAGCCAGTTACAATGAGCAGTTCTTC. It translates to CASSIASYNEQFF.

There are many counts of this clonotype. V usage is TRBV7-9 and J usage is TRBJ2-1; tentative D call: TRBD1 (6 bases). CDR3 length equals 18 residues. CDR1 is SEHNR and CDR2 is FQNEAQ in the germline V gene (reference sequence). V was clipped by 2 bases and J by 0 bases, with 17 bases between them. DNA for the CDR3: TGTGCCAGCAGCTTACCAAAGGGTCGGGACACCTCCTACAATGAGCAGTTCTTC. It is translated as CASSLPKGRDTSYNEQFF.

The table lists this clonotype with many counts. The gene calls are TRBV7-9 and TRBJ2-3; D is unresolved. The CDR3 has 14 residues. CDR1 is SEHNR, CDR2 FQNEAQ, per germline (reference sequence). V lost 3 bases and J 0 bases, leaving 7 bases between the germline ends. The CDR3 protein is CASSLLGSTDTQYF. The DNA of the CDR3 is TGTGCCAGCAGCTTGCTTGGGAGCACAGATACGCAGTATTTT. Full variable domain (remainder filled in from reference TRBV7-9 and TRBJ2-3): DTGVSQNPRHKITKRGQNVTFRCDPISEHNRLYWYRQTLGQGPEFLTYFQNEAQLEKSRLLSDRFSAERPKGSFSTLEIQRTEQGDSAMYLCASSLLGSTDTQYFGPGTRLTVL.